These T cell receptor beta chains were read from a single sample in a study of blood T cells in healthy people across ages. TCRdb analysed the 5' RACE reads with MiXCR anew, one entry per CDR3 protein. Found here are about 1.7 million distinct CDR3 sequences, 25% to 30% of them singletons; the top ten hold roughly 8%. Sequencing input: blood. The receptors originated from a woman aged 30 to 39 in good health. CDR3s include the opening cysteine and the closing phenylalanine or tryptophan. The D gene is left open where the match is weak. Expanded clones get a size class; other rows say once, few or many, or leave the size out.

TRBJ2-2,TRBV9,NA,NA,CASSPRWGSSHGELFF,TGTGCCAGCAGCCCTCGTTGGGGCTCCTCCCACGGGGAGCTGTTTTTT
TRBJ2-2,TRBV2,NA,NA,CARRGAGELFF,TGTGCCAGACGGGGTGCCGGGGAGCTGTTTTTT
TRBJ2-1,TRBV29-1,NA,TRBD1,CSVVGTGSSYNEQFF,TGCAGCGTTGTAGGGACAGGAAGCTCCTACAATGAGCAGTTCTTC
TRBJ2-1,TRBV10-3,NA,TRBD1,CAIRETGGKVNEQFF,TGTGCCATCAGGGAGACAGGGGGAAAGGTAAATGAGCAGTTCTTC
TRBJ2-3,TRBV12-3/TRBV12-4,NA,NA,CASSFWDRNTDTQYF,TGTGCCAGCAGTTTTTGGGACCGTAACACAGATACGCAGTATTTT
TRBJ2-3,TRBV20-1,many,NA,CSARAGGVTDTQYF,TGCAGTGCTAGGGCAGGGGGGGTAACAGATACGCAGTATTTT
TRBJ2-7,TRBV5-6,few,TRBD1,CASSLGFGTGAYEQYF,TGTGCCAGCAGCTTGGGATTCGGGACAGGAGCCTACGAGCAGTACTTC
TRBJ2-7,TRBV5-1,NA,NA,CASGYGEITYEQYF,TGCGCCAGCGGCTACGGTGAGATTACCTACGAGCAGTACTTC
TRBJ2-1,TRBV5-4,few,TRBD1,CASSVTGYEQFF,TGTGCCAGCAGCGTGACAGGGTATGAGCAGTTCTTC
TRBJ1-1,TRBV6-5,NA,NA,CASSPNPSGTEAFF,TGTGCCAGCAGCCCAAACCCTAGTGGCACTGAAGCTTTCTTT
TRBJ2-5,TRBV9,NA,TRBD1,CASSKTGTGEETQYF,TGTGCCAGCAGCAAGACCGGGACAGGGGAAGAGACCCAGTACTTC
TRBJ1-2,TRBV7-9,few,NA,CASSLLGLFVKGYTF,TGTGCCAGCAGCTTATTGGGGCTTTTCGTTAAGGGCTACACCTTC
TRBJ1-5,TRBV2,NA,NA,CASSTGSTQPQHF,TGTGCCAGCAGTACAGGGTCCACTCAGCCCCAGCATTTT
TRBJ2-3,TRBV9,many,TRBD1,CASSETGTGGTDTQYF,TGTGCCAGCAGTGAAACCGGGACAGGGGGCACAGATACGCAGTATTTT
TRBJ2-1,TRBV2,many,NA,CASSVSGLDEQFF,TGTGCCAGCAGTGTGTCGGGGTTGGATGAGCAGTTCTTC
TRBJ1-2,TRBV3-1,NA,TRBD1,CASSQNRGPYGYTF,TGTGCCAGCAGCCAAAACAGGGGACCCTATGGCTACACCTTC
TRBJ1-2,TRBV28,NA,TRBD1,CASSGPGQSVYGYTF,TGTGCCAGCAGCGGGCCGGGACAGTCCGTCTATGGCTACACCTTC
TRBJ2-5,TRBV15,NA,TRBD2,CATSRDPRLAGGHQETQYF,TGTGCCACCAGCAGAGATCCGAGGCTAGCGGGGGGCCACCAAGAGACCCAGTACTTC
TRBJ1-1,TRBV6-5,NA,NA,CASRTRGSTEAFF,TGTGCCAGCAGAACCCGGGGGAGCACTGAAGCTTTCTTT
TRBJ2-3,TRBV21-1,NA,NA,CASSKLPRPSPGTDTQYF,TGTGCCAGCAGCAAACTCCCTCGGCCATCTCCCGGCACAGATACGCAGTATTTT
TRBJ2-3,TRBV29-1,few,NA,CSVELRPDTDTQYF,TGCAGCGTTGAATTACGGCCAGACACAGATACGCAGTATTTT
TRBJ1-4,TRBV11-2,few,TRBD1,CASSLDRGAQKLFF,TGTGCCAGCAGCTTGGACAGGGGAGCACAAAAACTGTTTTTT
TRBJ1-2,TRBV3-1,few,NA,CASSQDGRARYGYTF,TGTGCCAGCAGCCAAGATGGCAGGGCCCGCTATGGCTACACCTTC
TRBJ1-5,TRBV4-2,NA,NA,CAGSQGGEGGFRNQPQHF,TGTGCCGGCAGCCAAGGTGGGGAGGGCGGGTTTCGCAATCAGCCCCAGCATTTT
TRBJ2-7,TRBV6-5,NA,NA,CASSRPSAEQYF,TGTGCCAGCAGTCGACCCTCCGCCGAGCAGTACTTC
TRBJ2-7,TRBV5-6,NA,NA,CASSLFWINPKQSYEQYF,TGTGCCAGCAGCTTGTTTTGGATAAACCCAAAACAGTCCTACGAGCAGTACTTC
TRBJ2-7,TRBV28,NA,TRBD1,CASSLGDSEVFAYEQYF,TGTGCCAGCAGTTTAGGGGACAGTGAGGTCTTTGCCTACGAGCAGTACTTC
TRBJ2-5,TRBV7-2,few,TRBD2,CASSPGPAGQETQYF,TGTGCCAGCAGTCCGGGGCCAGCGGGACAAGAGACCCAGTACTTC
TRBJ1-2,TRBV28,few,NA,CASSLRGDSNYGYTF,TGTGCCAGCAGTTTAAGGGGAGATTCTAACTATGGCTACACCTTC
TRBJ2-5,TRBV5-5,many,NA,CASSLAELDGDETQYF,TGTGCCAGCAGCTTGGCCGAGTTAGACGGGGACGAGACCCAGTACTTC
TRBJ1-2,TRBV5-1,few,TRBD1,CASSLARQGAQVYGYTF,TGCGCCAGCAGCTTGGCCAGACAGGGGGCGCAGGTCTATGGCTACACCTTC
TRBJ1-3,TRBV4-1,few,NA,CASSHRLRGDTIYF,TGCGCCAGCAGCCACCGCCTTCGAGGAGACACCATATATTTT
TRBJ2-7,TRBV7-9,few,NA,CASRPTGLTYEQYF,TGTGCCAGCAGACCGACAGGCCTTACCTACGAGCAGTACTTC
TRBJ1-2,TRBV15,many,NA,CATSRDRLNYGYTF,TGTGCCACCAGCAGAGATCGGCTCAACTATGGCTACACCTTC
TRBJ1-5,TRBV28,once,NA,CASSLSGIRNQPQHF,TGTGCCAGCAGTTTATCCGGGATCAGGAATCAGCCCCAGCATTTT
TRBJ1-1,TRBV18,few,NA,CASSPGVTMNTEAFF,TGTGCCAGCTCACCAGGAGTGACAATGAACACTGAAGCTTTCTTT
TRBJ2-7,TRBV6-5,NA,NA,CASSYLARPGDEQYF,TGTGCCAGCAGTTACTTGGCCCGCCCGGGCGACGAGCAGTACTTC
TRBJ2-5,TRBV7-3,few,TRBD1,CAGSSDRGETQYF,TGTGCCGGCAGCTCGGACAGGGGAGAGACCCAGTACTTC
TRBJ1-2,TRBV7-2,few,NA,CASSLRVREAIGYTF,TGTGCCAGCAGCTTAAGGGTCAGGGAGGCTATCGGCTACACCTTC
TRBJ1-2,TRBV5-1,few,NA,CASSLDATGPLGYTF,TGCGCCAGCAGCTTGGACGCAACAGGGCCACTCGGCTACACCTTC
TRBJ2-3,TRBV12-3/TRBV12-4,many,NA,CASSLGQGRDTQYF,TGTGCCAGCAGCTTAGGTCAGGGAAGAGATACGCAGTATTTT
TRBJ2-3,TRBV5-1,few,TRBD2,CASGTGGPPDTQYF,TGCGCCAGCGGGACGGGAGGGCCGCCAGATACGCAGTATTTT